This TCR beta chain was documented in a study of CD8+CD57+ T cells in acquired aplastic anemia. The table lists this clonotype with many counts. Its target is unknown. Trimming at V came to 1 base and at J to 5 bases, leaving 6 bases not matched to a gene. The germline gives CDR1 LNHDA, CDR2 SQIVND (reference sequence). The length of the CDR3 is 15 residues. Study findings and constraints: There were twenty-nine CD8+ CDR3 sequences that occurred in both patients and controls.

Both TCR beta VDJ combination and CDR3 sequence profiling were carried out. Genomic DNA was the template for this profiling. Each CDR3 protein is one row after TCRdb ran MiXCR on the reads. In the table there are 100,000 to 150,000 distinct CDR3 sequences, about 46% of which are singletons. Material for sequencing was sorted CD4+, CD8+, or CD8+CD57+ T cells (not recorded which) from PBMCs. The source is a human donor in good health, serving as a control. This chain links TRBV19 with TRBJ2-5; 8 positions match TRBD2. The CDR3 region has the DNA TGTGCCAGTAGTATAGCGGGGGGGCCTCGGGAGACCCAGTACTTC. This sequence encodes CASSIAGGPRETQYF. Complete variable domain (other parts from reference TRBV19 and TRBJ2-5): DGGITQSPKYLFRKEGQNVTLSCEQNLNHDAMYWYRQDPGQGLRLIYYSQIVNDFQKGDIAEGYSVSREKKESFPLTVTSAQKNPTAFYLCASSIAGGPRETQYFGPGTRLLVL.